This TCR beta chain was sequenced during a study of blood T cell repertoires in COVID-19 (dated by TCRdb to 2018 to 2020). Concerning the study at large: Samples from collaborators originated in the United States, Italy and Spain and spanned both the acute and convalescent phases of COVID-19. The material from the prospective study consisted of cDNA or gDNA derived from T cells, B-cell-depleted T cells, or PBMCs. The dataset comprised deeply sampled blood TCRbeta repertoires from subjects exposed to, actively infected with, or recovered from COVID-19. The repertoires were made available in a free public database intended to serve as a resource for research on the immune response to SARS-CoV-2. Samples came from the ongoing ImmuneRACE study (first 160 participants) plus 1,254 subjects from 6 global collaborators. Nearly every sample came with metadata listing a de-identified subject ID, COVID-19 status, age in years and sex. Where available, HLA class I and class II types were obtained from metadata supplied by the sample provider rather than from assay-based typing.

What the work shows at the level of the full study, not this receptor alone: How much clinical and demographic metadata was included differed by source and by participant, and the metadata was provided uncurated.

Turning to this clone: Its antigen target is currently unknown. Per-base quality was not reported, and no clone a single base away is much larger than it.

TCRbeta CDR3 regions were amplified from genomic DNA using the immunoSEQ Assay, a bias-controlled multiplex PCR. The paper's data handling went like this. The number of nucleated cells in each sample was estimated by amplification of reference gene primers within the assay. To quantify the absolute abundance of each unique TCRbeta CDR3 rearrangement, sequence reads were collapsed and filtered. Productive Simpson clonality was computed per sample as the square root of Simpson's diversity index over productive rearrangements. TCRdb provides this immuneACCESS table in a form limited to in-frame rearrangements. Some clones are lacking; in checked studies, under half of them reflect an unresolved V gene, and why the rest are absent is not known. V and J calls and clone size are given by that table; D and trimming were obtained from the DNA. This sample has about 70,000 clones in its table, and around 78% of those were observed once. Of the sample, around 15% is held by the ten largest clones.

Deletion took 0 bases off V and 7 bases off J, with a span of 6 bases between the germline ends. As encoded in the germline V gene, CDR1 is SQVTM while CDR2 is ANQGSEA. The CDR3 has 11 amino acids, counting the end cysteine and phenylalanine. Only CDR3 DNA remains: 33 bases, in frame from the first base. Collaborating institutions collected whole blood in K2EDTA tubes following their own protocols. Collaborator samples were shipped for TCRbeta analysis as frozen whole blood, isolated PBMCs, or DNA extracted from either sample type. The material sequenced was peripheral blood. The sequence derives from a human donor in a cohort sampled during active COVID-19. The chain employs TRBV29-1 and TRBJ1-1, with the identity of the D gene unclear. The sequenced DNA: TGCAGCGTTGAAGATCGAGATGAAGCTTTCTTT. The encoded protein is CSVEDRDEAFF. Extended through the reference TRBV29-1 and TRBJ1-1 proteins, this CDR3 yields the full variable domain: SAVISQKPSRDICQRGTSLTIQCQVDSQVTMMFWYRQQPGQSLTLIATANQGSEATYESGFVIDKFPISRPNLTFSTLTVSNMSPEDSSIYLCSVEDRDEAFFGQGTRLTVV.